These 7 T cell receptor beta chains share one sample of origin, sequenced in a study of response to subunit inactivated influenza vaccine. TCRdb recomputed calls from the RT-PCR reads with MiXCR, one row per CDR3 protein. The sample holds around 300,000 distinct CDR3 sequences, roughly 22% seen once. Specimen: PBMCs from blood, collected about 20 months after vaccination. The receptors come from a man between 50 and 69 years old who received an inactivated influenza vaccine.

The V gene is TRBV14, the J gene TRBJ1-2; tentatively, D is TRBD1 (5 bases). This CDR3 contains 14 residues. V was cut by 3 bases and J by 7 bases, with 15 bases left in between. The germline V gene has CDR1 SGHDN and CDR2 FVKESK. The DNA for the CDR3 is TGTGCCAGCAGCCAGGCACAGGTGGCGGGTGGCTACACCTTC. The encoded protein is CASSQAQVAGGYTF. Supplemented by reference TRBV14 and TRBJ1-2, the full variable domain reads EAGVTQFPSHSVIEKGQTVTLRCDPISGHDNLYWYRRVMGKEIKFLLHFVKESKQDESGMPNNRFLAERTGGTYSTLKVQPAELEDSGVYFCASSQAQVAGGYTFGSGTRLTVV.

The table lists this clonotype with a few counts. The chain uses TRBV14 and TRBJ2-1; D remains unclear. Per the germline V gene, CDR1 is SGHDN and CDR2 is FVKESK. There are 17 residues in the CDR3. The V end lost 1 base, the J end lost 8 bases, and 21 bases lay between the germline ends. CDR3: CASSQVRGGWIGDEQFF. CDR3 nucleotides: TGTGCCAGCAGCCAAGTAAGAGGTGGTTGGATAGGCGATGAGCAGTTCTTC.

The J gene is TRBJ1-1, the V gene TRBV4-1; 8 positions agree with TRBD1. V lost 1 base, J lost 5 bases, and 12 bases stayed unmatched. Germline CDR1 MGHRA, CDR2 YSYEKL. This CDR3 comprises 17 residues. The CDR3, as DNA: TGCGCCAGCAGCCAAGGACGGACAGGGATCTTGGTGACTGAAGCTTTCTTT. Protein: CASSQGRTGILVTEAFF.

The gene calls are TRBV2 and TRBJ2-7; 9 bases are a match to TRBD2. The CDR3 sequence is 15 residues long. V was pared by 2 bases and J by 4 bases, with 6 bases of the junction left unmatched. Germline lookup yields CDR1 SNHLY and CDR2 FYNNEI. The chain's CDR3 is CASSEWRGGLYEQYF. CDR3 sequence (DNA): TGTGCCAGCAGTGAATGGCGGGGGGGCCTTTACGAGCAGTACTTC.

CDR3 region: CASSYSYRVGQPQHF. The CDR3 DNA sequence: TGTGCCAGCAGTTACTCATACAGGGTTGGTCAGCCCCAGCATTTT. The chain is built from TRBV6-5 and TRBJ1-5, with D possibly matching TRBD1 (6 bases). The CDR3 spans 15 residues. Germline CDR1 reads MNHEY; CDR2 reads SVGAGI. The ends were cut back, 0 bases at V and 6 bases at J, with 12 bases in the middle.

This clonotype occurred a few times. V gene TRBV15 combines with J gene TRBJ1-5; possible D gene TRBD1, 5 bases. Germline CDR1 LNHNV, CDR2 YYDKDF (reference sequence). V lost 3 bases and J lost 2, with 11 bases in between. CDR3 length: 15 amino acids. CDR3 nucleotides: TGTGCCACCAGCAGGGGACTCTCTGGCAATCAGCCCCAGCATTTT. This translates into CATSRGLSGNQPQHF.

This clonotype showed up just a few times. The rearrangement links TRBV24-1 to TRBJ2-1, with 9 bases matching TRBD2. The CDR3 is 16 residues long. The germline V gene has CDR1 KGHDR and CDR2 SFDVKD. Trimming cost V 3 bases and J 8 bases; bases outside gene matches: 10. CDR3 sequence: CATSDTTGTSIDEQFF. In nucleotides, the CDR3 is TGTGCCACCAGTGATACGACCGGGACTAGCATAGATGAGCAGTTCTTC.